The clone carrying this T cell receptor beta chain was seen a single time. Sequencing used immunoSEQ multiplex PCR; TCRdb keeps in-frame clones, though not all of them. This table holds about 85,000 clones, over 75% found once. The data derive from a study of control samples from healthy donors and cancer patients. This clonotype was obtained from a woman between 18 and 29 years old in good health. The sample taken for sequencing was blood.

The CDR3 loop reads CASSKGMDGLWEKLFF. Written as DNA, the CDR3 is TGTGCCAGCAGCAAAGGTATGGACGGCCTCTGGGAAAAACTGTTTTTT. The chain is built from TRBV21-1 and TRBJ1-4. TRBV21-1 is flagged as a pseudogene. The CDR3 is 16 residues long.